This paragraph covers one T cell receptor beta chain sequence. Many counts were recorded for this clonotype. Its target antigen remains unknown. No per-base quality is available; no much larger clone lies one base away. The sample comes from a study of patients with pleural tuberculosis (dated by TCRdb to 2013 to 2014). The reads were generated on an Illumina Genome Analyzer IIx. TCRdb itself trimmed the public reads at Q25 with fastp, ran MiXCR and retained productive beta chains. When rows share a CDR3 protein, they turn into one entry using the most common DNA and genes. The sample profile shows under 55,000 distinct CDR3 sequences; approximately 7.5% of them were found once. The top ten clones comprise around 15% of the sample. According to the germline V gene (reference sequence), CDR1 reads SGHAT and CDR2 reads FQDESV. The CDR3, from cysteine to phenylalanine, totals 15 residues. Only the CDR3 DNA stays, 45 bases, in frame from base 1. V has 3 bases trimmed and J has 4 bases trimmed; junction bases matching no gene number 8.

The sequence was obtained from a human donor with pleural tuberculosis. The sequence is built from TRBV11-1 and TRBJ1-2, with TRBD1 matching 7 junction bases. The CDR3 sequence is CASSFATGDIYGYTF. The sequenced DNA: TGTGCCAGCAGCTTCGCTACAGGGGATATCTATGGCTACACCTTC.